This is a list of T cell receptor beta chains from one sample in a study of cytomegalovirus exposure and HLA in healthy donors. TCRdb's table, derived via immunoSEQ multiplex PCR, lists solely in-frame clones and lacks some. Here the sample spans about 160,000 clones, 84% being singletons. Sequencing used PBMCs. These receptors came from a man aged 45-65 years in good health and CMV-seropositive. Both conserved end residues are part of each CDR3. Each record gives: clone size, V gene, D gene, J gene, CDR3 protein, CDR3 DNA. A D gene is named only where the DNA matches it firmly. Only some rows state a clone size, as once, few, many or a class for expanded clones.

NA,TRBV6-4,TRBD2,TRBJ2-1,CASSDRASGRNEQFF,TGTGCCAGCAGTGACAGAGCTAGCGGGAGGAATGAGCAGTTCTTC
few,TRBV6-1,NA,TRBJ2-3,CASSIGAPGLDTQYF,TGTGCCAGCAGTATAGGGGCCCCCGGTCTTGATACGCAGTATTTT
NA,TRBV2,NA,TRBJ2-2,CASRGVGRGTGELFF,TGTGCCAGCAGGGGCGTCGGCAGGGGAACCGGGGAGCTGTTTTTT
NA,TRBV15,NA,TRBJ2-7,CATSREWGMSYGQYF,TGTGCCACCAGCAGAGAGTGGGGCATGAGCTACGGGCAGTACTTC
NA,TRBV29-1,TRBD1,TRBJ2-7,CSVDPSGTGGEQYF,TGCAGCGTTGACCCCTCCGGGACAGGGGGCGAGCAGTACTTC
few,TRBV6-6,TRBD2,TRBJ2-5,CASSRGGLAVQETQYF,TGTGCCAGCAGTAGGGGGGGACTAGCGGTGCAAGAGACCCAGTACTTC
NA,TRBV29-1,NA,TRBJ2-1,CSVDGVAAYNEQFF,TGCAGCGTTGATGGGGTAGCGGCTTACAATGAGCAGTTCTTC
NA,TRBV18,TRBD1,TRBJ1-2,CASRNVGTGSSPIGYTF,TGTGCCAGCCGTAACGTCGGGACAGGGTCATCCCCTATCGGCTACACCTTC
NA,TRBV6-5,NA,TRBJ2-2,CASSIGGLGGELFF,TGTGCCAGCAGCATCGGGGGACTCGGCGGGGAGCTGTTTTTT
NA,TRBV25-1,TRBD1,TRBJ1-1,CASRAGGLNTEAFF,TGTGCCAGCAGGGCAGGGGGCCTGAACACTGAAGCTTTCTTT
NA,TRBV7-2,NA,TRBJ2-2,CASSLGGINTGELFF,TGTGCCAGCAGCTTAGGCGGGATTAACACCGGGGAGCTGTTTTTT
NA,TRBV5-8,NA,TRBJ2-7,CASSPQWTPRLYEQYF,TGTGCCAGCAGCCCCCAATGGACACCCAGGCTCTACGAGCAGTACTTC
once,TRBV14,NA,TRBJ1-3,CASSPRSGNTIYF,TGTGCCAGCAGCCCCCGGTCTGGAAACACCATATATTTT
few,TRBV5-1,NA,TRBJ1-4,CASKSRVSTNEKLFF,TGCGCCAGCAAATCCCGCGTGTCGACTAATGAAAAACTGTTTTTT
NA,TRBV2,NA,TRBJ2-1,CASSASGPSPYNEQFF,TGTGCCAGCAGTGCTTCCGGGCCTAGCCCCTACAATGAGCAGTTCTTC
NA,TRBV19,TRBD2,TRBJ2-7,CASSITGLTTEQYF,TGTGCCAGTAGTATTACGGGACTAACAACCGAGCAGTACTTC
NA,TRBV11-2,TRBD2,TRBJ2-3,CASSLTSRDTDTQYF,TGTGCCAGCAGCTTGACTAGCAGGGACACAGATACGCAGTATTTT
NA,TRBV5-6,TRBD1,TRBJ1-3,CASSYGQGSGNTIYF,TGTGCCAGCAGCTACGGACAGGGCTCTGGAAACACCATATATTTT
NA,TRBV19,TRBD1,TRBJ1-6,CASSIADRGSPLHF,TGTGCCAGTAGTATAGCGGACAGGGGTTCACCCCTCCACTTT
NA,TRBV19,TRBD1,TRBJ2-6,CASSGGDRGWSGANVLTF,TGTGCCAGTAGTGGTGGAGACAGGGGGTGGTCTGGGGCCAACGTCCTGACTTTC
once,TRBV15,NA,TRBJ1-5,CATSRAPGRGNQPQHF,TGTGCCACCAGCAGAGCACCTGGGAGGGGCAATCAGCCCCAGCATTTT
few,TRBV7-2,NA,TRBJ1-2,CASSFPGSYGYTF,TGTGCCAGCAGCTTCCCCGGGAGCTATGGCTACACCTTC
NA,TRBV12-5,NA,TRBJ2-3,CASGPPPAPDTQYF,TGTGCTAGTGGTCCCCCCCCCGCGCCTGATACGCAGTATTTT
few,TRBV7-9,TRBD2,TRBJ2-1,CASSSPAGEYNEQFF,TGTGCCAGCAGCTCCCCGGCGGGGGAGTACAATGAGCAGTTCTTC
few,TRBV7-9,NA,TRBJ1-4,CASSLSQGTNEKLFF,TGTGCCAGCAGCTTGTCACAGGGAACTAATGAAAAACTGTTTTTT
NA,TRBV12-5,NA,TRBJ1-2,CASGLPGQRNAHGYTF,TGTGCTAGTGGTTTGCCCGGACAGCGCAACGCCCATGGCTACACCTTC
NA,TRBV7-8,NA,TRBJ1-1,CASSGGDAEAFF,TGTGCCAGCAGCGGAGGGGACGCTGAAGCTTTCTTT
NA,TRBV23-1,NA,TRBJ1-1,CASSQHRDANTEAFF,TGCGCCAGCAGTCAACACAGGGACGCGAACACTGAAGCTTTCTTT
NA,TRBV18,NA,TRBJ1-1,CASSPKGVRNTEAFF,TGTGCCAGCTCACCTAAGGGGGTTCGGAACACTGAAGCTTTCTTT
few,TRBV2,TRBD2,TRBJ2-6,CASSPTSGSSGANVLTF,TGTGCCAGCAGTCCGACTAGCGGGAGTTCTGGGGCCAACGTCCTGACTTTC
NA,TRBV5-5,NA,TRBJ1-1,CASSLVPSGQLNTEAFF,TGTGCCAGCAGCTTGGTGCCAAGTGGACAGTTGAACACTGAAGCTTTCTTT
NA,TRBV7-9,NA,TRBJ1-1,CASSLDTGNTEAFF,TGTGCCAGCAGCTTAGATACAGGGAACACTGAAGCTTTCTTT
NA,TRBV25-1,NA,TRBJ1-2,CASSEEGYYGYTF,TGTGCCAGCAGTGAGGAGGGGTACTATGGCTACACCTTC
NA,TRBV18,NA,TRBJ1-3,CASSPPGVAPFSGNTIYF,TGTGCCAGCTCACCACCCGGGGTGGCCCCGTTCTCTGGAAACACCATATATTTT